This T cell receptor beta chain originates from a study of Ad26.COV2.S vaccination and SARS-CoV-2 variants. Whole-study context: The study gave Ad26.COV2.S intramuscularly, once or twice 56 days apart. Study findings and constraints: Breadth and depth estimates from TCRs may understate total T cell responses.

CDR1 is KGHSH, CDR2 LQKENI, per germline. There are 14 residues in the CDR3. Trimming took 2 bases from V and 6 from J; bases not matched to a gene: 4. Treatment in this sample: roughly 20 received Ad26.COV2.S at low or high dose, single or two shots; 5 received placebo; per-sample allocation not given. All samples were drawn on day 63, counting from the first vaccine or placebo injection. For this clone: Its antigen is undetermined.

Produced via immunoSEQ multiplex PCR; TCRdb's table is partial and in-frame only. Of around 450,000 clones listed, roughly nine tenths were seen once; the top ten hold just over 2.5%. This specimen consisted of peripheral blood, obtained in a trial of Ad26.COV2.S vaccine versus placebo. This chain joins TRBV18 and TRBJ2-7, with 10 bases lining up with TRBD1. The clonotype comes from a person between 18 and 65 years old who received the Ad26.COV2.S COVID-19 vaccine or a placebo. The CDR3 loop reads CASSPNGQGVEQYF. The CDR3, as DNA: TGTGCCAGCTCACCAAACGGACAGGGGGTCGAGCAGTACTTC.